These 26 T cell receptor beta chains originate from one sample sequenced in a study of metastatic and nonmetastatic thyroid tumors. Until they underwent thyroid surgery, no patient had received any treatment. TCRdb re-called the PCR reads via MiXCR. The sample shows about 26,000 clones, under 30% of them seen only once. The sequencing input was blood. These TCRs come from a female donor with papillary thyroid cancer or a benign thyroid nodule (not recorded which). Some clones in this sample may be carry-over from other donors' samples.

V gene TRBV6-4 combines with J gene TRBJ2-7; possibly TRBD2 for D (5 bases). Trimming stripped 4 bases from V and 2 bases from J, with 18 bases between. CDR3 length: 16 amino acids. Germline CDR1 is MRHNA and CDR2 is SNTAGT. The CDR3 loop reads CASSALPSCEAYEQYF. The CDR3, as DNA: TGTGCCAGCAGTGCCTTACCTAGCTGTGAAGCCTACGAGCAGTACTTC.

The chain couples TRBV20-1 to TRBJ1-1, with TRBD1 identical over 8 bases. Germline V CDR1 and CDR2: DFQATT, SNEGSKA (reference sequence). V lost 3 bases, J lost 2 bases, and 5 bases stayed unmatched. The CDR3 totals 14 residues. The CDR3 protein is CSARRTGTNTEAFF. CDR3 nucleotide sequence: TGCAGTGCTAGGAGGACAGGGACTAACACTGAAGCTTTCTTT.

This clone was detected only a few times. One end of the junction fails to match germline, which may point to a read error. J is TRBJ2-1 and V is TRBV6-2 or TRBV6-3; D is ambiguous. From germline, CDR1 is MNHEY and CDR2 SVGEGT. The CDR3 is 15 amino acids. The chain's CDR3 is CASSYTAPSSNEQFF. The CDR3 DNA sequence: TGTGCCAGCAGTTATACGGCCCCATCCTCCAATGAGCAGTTCTTC.

In its sample, this clone is medium-sized. The J gene is TRBJ1-2, the V gene TRBV2; D is perhaps TRBD1 (5 bases). CDR3 length: 12 amino acids. V was clipped by 4 bases and J by 8 bases, with 11 bases between them. Germline V gene data show CDR1 as SNHLY and CDR2 as FYNNEI. CDR3 in DNA: TGTGCCAGCAGTGTGCAGGGTAGGGGCTACACCTTC. Its translation: CASSVQGRGYTF.

This sequence joins TRBV11-2 and TRBJ2-7, with 13 bases that match TRBD2. This CDR3 is 15 amino acids long. Germline loops: CDR1 SGHAT, CDR2 FQNNGV. V trimming: 7 bases; J trimming: 5 bases; junction bases outside the gene matches: 8. In nucleotides, the CDR3 is TGTGCCAGCACCCAGCTAGGACTAGCGGGAGACGAGCAGTACTTC. Translating gives CASTQLGLAGDEQYF.

This clone was recorded a few times. The chain employs TRBV20-1 and TRBJ2-3, with 15 bases matching TRBD2. Germline V CDR1 and CDR2: DFQATT, SNEGSKA (reference sequence). Trimming at V came to 5 bases and at J to 6 bases, leaving 6 bases not matched to a gene. The CDR3 runs to 15 residues. The CDR3 DNA reads as TGCAGTGCTCGGGGGACTAGCGGGGGGTGCGATACGCAGTATTTT. This codes for CSARGTSGGCDTQYF.

The J gene is TRBJ1-2, the V gene TRBV5-1; possible D gene TRBD1, 6 bases. The CDR3 is 14 amino acids. From germline, CDR1 is SGHRS and CDR2 YFSETQ. V shed 1 base and J shed 8 bases, with 15 bases lying between them. CDR3 residues: CASSLSQGIEGYTF. Written as DNA, the CDR3 is TGCGCCAGCAGCTTGTCACAGGGAATAGAGGGCTACACCTTC.

The CDR3 DNA sequence: TGCAGTGCTAGAGATCAAGGGACCTACGAGCAGTACTTC. Translating it yields CSARDQGTYEQYF. The V and J genes are TRBV20-1 and TRBJ2-7; D unclear. Germline assignment: CDR1 DFQATT and CDR2 SNEGSKA (reference sequence). This CDR3 comprises 13 residues. Trimming removed 0 bases from V and 2 bases from J, with 8 bases in between.

This clone has a handful of counts. At one end the junction does not follow the germline gene, possibly because of a read error. The rearrangement links TRBV7-9 to TRBJ1-1; 7 positions match TRBD1. The germline CDR1 and CDR2 sequences are SEHNR and FQNEAQ (reference sequence). The CDR3 loop spans 15 amino acids. The CDR3 DNA sequence: TGTGCCAGCAGCCTAACAGACAGGGTGAACACTGAAGATTTATTT. This gives the protein CASSLTDRVNTEDLF.

Many counts were recorded for this clone. The V gene is TRBV9, the J gene TRBJ2-2; D not certain. V was pared by 0 bases and J by 4 bases, with 13 bases between. The germline V gene encodes CDR1 SGDLS and CDR2 YYNGEE. The CDR3 consists of 16 residues. CDR3 in DNA: TGTGCCAGCAGCGTAGTGGGCTCTCCGGTCACCGGGGAGCTGTTTTTT. This codes for CASSVVGSPVTGELFF.

The J gene is TRBJ1-5, the V gene TRBV2; 8 nucleotides line up with TRBD1. The CDR3 has 15 amino acids. After removal of 6 bases from V and 5 bases from J, the junction contained 9 bases not matched to a gene. The germline V gene encodes CDR1 SNHLY and CDR2 FYNNEI. CDR3 loop: CASRPPGGGYQPQHF. CDR3 bases: TGTGCCAGCAGGCCGCCAGGGGGCGGTTATCAGCCCCAGCATTTT.

This clone is medium-sized (0.01 to 0.1%) by share. This sequence joins TRBV12-3 or TRBV12-4 and TRBJ1-2, with TRBD1 as a possible D gene (5 bases). This CDR3 is built from 15 residues. V was shortened by 3 bases and J by 6 bases, with 17 bases between the two germline ends. The CDR3 DNA sequence: TGTGCCAGCAGTTTCGGGACGACGGACCTCGATGGCTACACCTTC. This sequence encodes CASSFGTTDLDGYTF.

The table lists this clone with a few counts. V is TRBV28 and J is TRBJ2-7; 10 bases map to TRBD2. CDR1 and CDR2 (germline): MDHEN, SYDVKM. This CDR3 comprises 17 residues. The V gene end was trimmed by 7 bases and the J gene end by 9 bases; junction bases not matched to a gene: 21. CDR3 nucleotide sequence: TGTGCCAGCAACGGATGGTCGAGGAGCGGGAGGGCCTGGGCGCAGTACTTC. It specifies CASNGWSRSGRAWAQYF.

On this clone: At one end the junction does not follow the germline gene, possibly because of a read error. The V and J genes are TRBV15 and TRBJ2-6; D unclear. The CDR3 spans 16 residues. Germline assignment: CDR1 LNHNV and CDR2 YYDKDF (reference sequence). The CDR3 bases are TGTGTCACCAGCAACTTCGCCCCCTTTGGTGCCAACGTCCTGACTTTC. Amino acids: CVTSNFAPFGANVLTF.

This chain connects TRBV20-1 to TRBJ1-1; D may be TRBD1 (5 bases). In germline, CDR1 is DFQATT, CDR2 SNEGSKA (reference sequence). V gave up 8 bases and J gave up 3 bases, with 19 bases separating them. The CDR3 is 14 amino acids. The CDR3 spells CSSPWVGRDTEAFF. Here the CDR3 DNA reads TGCAGTTCCCCCTGGGTGGGGCGTGACACTGAAGCTTTCTTT.

This clone is deemed medium-sized. The chain links TRBV30 to TRBJ2-3; 8 bases map to TRBD2. The germline V gene encodes CDR1 GTSNPN and CDR2 SVGIG (reference sequence). The CDR3 has 18 residues. After removal of 0 bases from V and 1 base from J, the junction contained 12 bases not matched to a gene. This chain's CDR3 is CAWSVLREGRRGTDTQYF. DNA for the CDR3: TGTGCCTGGAGTGTACTCCGGGAGGGCCGTCGGGGCACAGATACGCAGTATTTT.

This clone has more than one count but fewer than ten. Other DNA sequences in this specimen translate into the identical CDR3. Here the CDR3 reads CASSRTPVLPQHF. Written as DNA, the CDR3 is TGTGCCAGCAGTCGGACACCTGTGTTGCCCCAGCATTTT. The rearrangement uses TRBV28 and TRBJ1-5; tentative D call: TRBD1 (5 bases). Trimming pared 5 bases from V and 9 bases from J, leaving 14 bases between. This CDR3 comprises 13 residues. CDR1 and CDR2 (germline): MDHEN, SYDVKM. The variable domain in full, completed from reference TRBV28 and TRBJ1-5, reads DVKVTQSSRYLVKRTGEKVFLECVQDMDHENMFWYRQDPGLGLRLIYFSYDVKMKEKGDIPEGYSVSREKKERFSLILESASTNQTSMYLCASSRTPVLPQHFGDGTRLSIL.

This clone showed up just once. The rearrangement links TRBV5-1 to TRBJ2-3; TRBD2 agrees at 9 bases. The CDR3 length is 14 residues. Germline CDR1 reads SGHRS; CDR2 reads YFSETQ. V shed 4 bases and J 2 bases; nucleotides not matched to a gene: 2. Here the CDR3 DNA reads TGCGCCAGCAGCAGCGGGGGGTTCACAGATACGCAGTATTTT. Encoded protein: CASSSGGFTDTQYF.

J is TRBJ1-2 and V is TRBV19, with a possible D match to TRBD1 (6 bases). V dropped 8 bases and J dropped 2 bases, with 9 bases sitting between them. This CDR3 is 12 amino acids long. In germline, CDR1 is LNHDA, CDR2 SQIVND (reference sequence). CDR3 in DNA: TGTGCCAGTGAACAGGGCAACTATGGCTACACCTTC. Protein product: CASEQGNYGYTF. The whole variable domain, filled in from reference TRBV19 and TRBJ1-2, reads DGGITQSPKYLFRKEGQNVTLSCEQNLNHDAMYWYRQDPGQGLRLIYYSQIVNDFQKGDIAEGYSVSREKKESFPLTVTSAQKNPTAFYLCASEQGNYGYTFGSGTRLTVV.

The chain carries TRBV6-1 and TRBJ1-1, with a weak D call TRBD1 (6 bases). CDR3 length: 14 residues. The germline V and J ends were trimmed by 10 bases and 5 bases, with 20 bases remaining between them. Germline V lookup: CDR1 MNHNS, CDR2 SASEGT. The CDR3 DNA reads as TGTGCCACCCAGGCCATGCTACAGGGAACTGAAGCTTTCTTT. This encodes CATQAMLQGTEAFF.

This clone was observed at least ten times. The chain combines TRBV6-5 with TRBJ1-6, with 8 positions matching TRBD1. There are 15 residues in the CDR3. The germline V gene encodes CDR1 MNHEY and CDR2 SVGAGI. Germline trimming cut 0 bases from V and 10 bases from J; bases unmatched to any gene: 5. CDR3 sequence reads: CASSYSSTGGSPLHF. In DNA, the CDR3 is TGTGCCAGCAGTTACTCGAGTACAGGGGGATCACCCCTCCACTTT.

There are many counts of this clone. The chain combines TRBV30 with TRBJ2-4, with D possibly called TRBD1 or TRBD2 (5 bases each). The V end was cut by 0 bases, the J end by 4 bases, with 10 bases between. The length of the CDR3 is 14 residues. Germline V CDR1 and CDR2: GTSNPN, SVGIG (reference sequence). CDR3 nucleotides: TGTGCCTGGAGTGTACATGGGGGAAAAAACATTCAGTACTTC. Amino acids: CAWSVHGGKNIQYF.

The chain combines TRBV30 with TRBJ1-1; 7 nucleotides agree with TRBD1. CDR3 size: 14 residues. Germline-derived CDR1 and CDR2 are GTSNPN and SVGIG (reference sequence). V lost 3 bases to trimming and J lost 4 bases; unmatched junction nucleotides: 8. CDR3 nucleotide sequence: TGTGCCTGGAGGATGGGACAGCGAGGCACTGAAGCTTTCTTT. Protein sequence: CAWRMGQRGTEAFF.

The chain recombines TRBV5-1 with TRBJ2-7, with TRBD1 matching 8 bases. Germline-derived CDR1 and CDR2 are SGHRS and YFSETQ. The CDR3 is 14 amino acids. J was trimmed by 2 bases and V by 0 bases; bases with no gene match: 1. CDR3: CASSLAGGPYEQYF. CDR3 DNA sequence: TGCGCCAGCAGCTTGGCAGGGGGCCCCTACGAGCAGTACTTC.

This clone was picked up many times. This chain joins TRBV5-1 and TRBJ2-5, with a possible D match to TRBD2 (6 bases). Germline-derived CDR1 and CDR2 are SGHRS and YFSETQ. This CDR3 is built from 14 residues. V was clipped by 3 bases and J by 5 bases, with 14 bases between them. The CDR3 coding sequence is TGCGCCAGCAGCTCCTCTACTAGCAGCGAGACCCAGTACTTC. It encodes CASSSSTSSETQYF.

This clone appeared many times. A clone one base away is much larger, so this may be a read error. The V gene is TRBV20-1, the J gene TRBJ1-1, with D possibly TRBD1 on 6 matching bases. Trimming shortened V by 5 bases and J by 5 bases, and 15 bases separated the two germline ends. The CDR3 is 13 amino acids. CDR1 is DFQATT, CDR2 SNEGSKA, per germline (reference sequence). CDR3 sequence (DNA): TGCAGTGCTCGTGGACAGACCGTGACTGAAGCTTTCTTT. Protein: CSARGQTVTEAFF.